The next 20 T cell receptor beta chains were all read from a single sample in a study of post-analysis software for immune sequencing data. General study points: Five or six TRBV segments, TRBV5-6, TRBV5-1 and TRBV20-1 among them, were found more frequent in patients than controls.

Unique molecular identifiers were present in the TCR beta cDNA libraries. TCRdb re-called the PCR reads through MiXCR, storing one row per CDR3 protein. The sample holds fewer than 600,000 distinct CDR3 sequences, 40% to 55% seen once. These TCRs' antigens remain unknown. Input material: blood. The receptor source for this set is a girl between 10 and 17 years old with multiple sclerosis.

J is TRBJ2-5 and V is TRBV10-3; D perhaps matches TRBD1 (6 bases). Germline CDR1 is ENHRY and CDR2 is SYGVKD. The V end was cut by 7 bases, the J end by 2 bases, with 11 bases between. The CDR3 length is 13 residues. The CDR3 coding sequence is TGTGCCATCACCACAGGACAGCAAGAGACCCAGTACTTC. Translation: CAITTGQQETQYF.

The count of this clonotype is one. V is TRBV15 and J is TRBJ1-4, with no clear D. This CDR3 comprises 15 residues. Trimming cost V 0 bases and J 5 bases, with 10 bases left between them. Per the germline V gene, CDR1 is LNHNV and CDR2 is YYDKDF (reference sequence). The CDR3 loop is CATSRDRQKNEKLFF. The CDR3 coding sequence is TGTGCCACCAGCAGAGATAGGCAGAAGAATGAAAAACTGTTTTTT.

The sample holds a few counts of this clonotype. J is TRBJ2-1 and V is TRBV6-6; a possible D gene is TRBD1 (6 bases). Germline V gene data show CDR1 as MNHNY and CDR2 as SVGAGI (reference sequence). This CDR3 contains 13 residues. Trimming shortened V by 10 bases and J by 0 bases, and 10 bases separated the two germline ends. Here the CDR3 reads CATRGGSYNEQFF. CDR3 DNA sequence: TGTGCCACCAGGGGCGGCTCCTACAATGAGCAGTTCTTC.

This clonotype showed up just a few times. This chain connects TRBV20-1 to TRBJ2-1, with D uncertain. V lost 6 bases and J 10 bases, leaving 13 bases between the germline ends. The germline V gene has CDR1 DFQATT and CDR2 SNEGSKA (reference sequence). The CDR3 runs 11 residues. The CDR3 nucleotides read TGCAGTGCCCCTCGTGGCAACGAGCAGTTCTTC. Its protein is CSAPRGNEQFF.

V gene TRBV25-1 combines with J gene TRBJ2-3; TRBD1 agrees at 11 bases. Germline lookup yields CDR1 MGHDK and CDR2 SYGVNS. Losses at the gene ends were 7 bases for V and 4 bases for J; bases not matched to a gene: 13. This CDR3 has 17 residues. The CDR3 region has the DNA TGTGCCAGCACTCTCCCTATGGGACAGGGGGACGCAGATACGCAGTATTTT. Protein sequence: CASTLPMGQGDADTQYF. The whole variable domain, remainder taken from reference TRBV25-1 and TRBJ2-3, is EADIYQTPRYLVIGTGKKITLECSQTMGHDKMYWYQQDPGMELHLIHYSYGVNSTEKGDLSSESTVSRIRTEHFPLTLESARPSHTSQYLCASTLPMGQGDADTQYFGPGTRLTVL.

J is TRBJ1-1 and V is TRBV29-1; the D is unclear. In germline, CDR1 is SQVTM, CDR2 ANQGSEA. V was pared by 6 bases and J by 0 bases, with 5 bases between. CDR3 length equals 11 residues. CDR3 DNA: TGCAGCGTGCTTTTGAACACTGAAGCTTTCTTT. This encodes CSVLLNTEAFF.

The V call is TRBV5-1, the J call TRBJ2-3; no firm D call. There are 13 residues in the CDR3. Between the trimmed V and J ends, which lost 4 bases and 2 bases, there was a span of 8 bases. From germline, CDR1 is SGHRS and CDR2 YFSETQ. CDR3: CASSVQFTDTQYF. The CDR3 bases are TGCGCCAGCAGCGTCCAGTTCACAGATACGCAGTATTTT.

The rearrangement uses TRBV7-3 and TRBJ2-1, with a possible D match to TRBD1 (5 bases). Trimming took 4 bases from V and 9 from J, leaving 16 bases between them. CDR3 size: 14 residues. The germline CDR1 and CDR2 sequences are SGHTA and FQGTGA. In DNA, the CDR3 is TGTGCCAGCAGCTGGGGCCCCGACGGGTCTGAGCAGTTCTTC. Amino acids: CASSWGPDGSEQFF.

The CDR3 region has the DNA TGCAGTGCTAGACCCGGGGGGGCAAGACAAGAGACCCAGTACTTC. This gives the protein CSARPGGARQETQYF. This chain joins TRBV20-1 and TRBJ2-5; 8 bases map to TRBD2. The germline gives CDR1 DFQATT, CDR2 SNEGSKA (reference sequence). J gave up 2 bases and V 2 bases, and 7 bases lay outside the gene matches. CDR3 length: 15 residues.

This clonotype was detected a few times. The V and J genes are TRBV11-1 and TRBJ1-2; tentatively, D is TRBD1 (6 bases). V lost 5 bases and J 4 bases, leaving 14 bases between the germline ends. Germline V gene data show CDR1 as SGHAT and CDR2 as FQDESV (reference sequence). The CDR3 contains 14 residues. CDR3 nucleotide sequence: TGTGCCAGCAGCCCCCGCACAGGGTCCTATGGCTACACCTTC. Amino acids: CASSPRTGSYGYTF.

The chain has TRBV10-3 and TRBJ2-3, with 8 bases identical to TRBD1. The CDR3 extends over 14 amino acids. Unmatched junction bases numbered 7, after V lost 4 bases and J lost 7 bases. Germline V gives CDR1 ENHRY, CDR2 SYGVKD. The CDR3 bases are TGTGCCATCAGTGTCACGCAGGGGGCTAATACGCAGTATTTT. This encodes CAISVTQGANTQYF.

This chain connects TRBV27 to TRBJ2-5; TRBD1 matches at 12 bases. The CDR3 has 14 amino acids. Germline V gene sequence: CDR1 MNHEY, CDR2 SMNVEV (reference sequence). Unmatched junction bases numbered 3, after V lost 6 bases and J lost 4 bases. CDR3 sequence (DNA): TGTGCCAGCAGACGGGACAGGGGGCTAGAGACCCAGTACTTC. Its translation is CASRRDRGLETQYF.

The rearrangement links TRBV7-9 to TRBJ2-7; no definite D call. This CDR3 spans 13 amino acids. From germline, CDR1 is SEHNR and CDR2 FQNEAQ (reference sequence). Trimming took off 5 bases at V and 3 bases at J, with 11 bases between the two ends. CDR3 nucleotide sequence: TGTGCCAGCAGCCCGACTGACCTCTACGAGCAGTACTTC. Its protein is CASSPTDLYEQYF.

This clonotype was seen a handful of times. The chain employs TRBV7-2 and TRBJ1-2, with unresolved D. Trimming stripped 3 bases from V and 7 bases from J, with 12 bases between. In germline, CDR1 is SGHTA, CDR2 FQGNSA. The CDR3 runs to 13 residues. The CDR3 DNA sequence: TGTGCCAGCAGCTTCGTTAAAGATAGTGGCTACACCTTC. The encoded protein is CASSFVKDSGYTF.

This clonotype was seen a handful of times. Here the CDR3 DNA reads TGTGCCAGCAGCGAAGGGACTAGCTACGAGCAGTACTTC. Amino acid sequence: CASSEGTSYEQYF. J is TRBJ2-7 and V is TRBV9; 8 bases fit TRBD2. Germline CDR1 and CDR2: SGDLS and YYNGEE. J lost 3 bases, V lost 3 bases, and 2 bases had no gene match. The CDR3 is 13 amino acids.

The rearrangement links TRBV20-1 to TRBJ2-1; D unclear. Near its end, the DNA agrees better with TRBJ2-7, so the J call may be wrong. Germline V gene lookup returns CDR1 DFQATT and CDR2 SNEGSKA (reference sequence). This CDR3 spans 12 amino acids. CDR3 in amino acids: CSAPGYDNEQYF. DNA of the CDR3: TGCAGTGCTCCGGGCTATGACAATGAGCAGTACTTC.

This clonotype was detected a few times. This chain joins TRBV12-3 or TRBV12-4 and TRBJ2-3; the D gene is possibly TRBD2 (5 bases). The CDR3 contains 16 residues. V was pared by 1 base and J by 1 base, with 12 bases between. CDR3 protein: CASSLELKGGTDTQYF. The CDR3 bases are TGTGCCAGCAGTTTAGAACTTAAGGGAGGCACAGATACGCAGTATTTT.

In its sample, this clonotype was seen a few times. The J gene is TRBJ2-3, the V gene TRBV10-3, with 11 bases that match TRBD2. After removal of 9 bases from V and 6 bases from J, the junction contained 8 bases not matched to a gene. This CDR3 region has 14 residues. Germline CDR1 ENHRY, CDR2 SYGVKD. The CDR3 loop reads CAIGYLAGGDTQYF. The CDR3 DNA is TGTGCCATAGGATATCTAGCGGGAGGTGATACGCAGTATTTT.

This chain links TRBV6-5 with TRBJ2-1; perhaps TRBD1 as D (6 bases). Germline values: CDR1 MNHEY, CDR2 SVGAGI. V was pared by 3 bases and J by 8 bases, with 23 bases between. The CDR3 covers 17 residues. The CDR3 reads CASSYLQWGPLGDEQFF. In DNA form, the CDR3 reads TGTGCCAGCAGTTATTTACAGTGGGGGCCCTTGGGGGATGAGCAGTTCTTC.

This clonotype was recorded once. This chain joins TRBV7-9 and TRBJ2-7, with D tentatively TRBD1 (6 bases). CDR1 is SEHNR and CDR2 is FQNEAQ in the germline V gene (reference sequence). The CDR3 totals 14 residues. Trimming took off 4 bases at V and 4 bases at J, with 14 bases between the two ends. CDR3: CASSSRIRGYEQYF. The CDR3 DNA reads TGTGCCAGCAGCTCCCGGATCAGGGGTTACGAGCAGTACTTC. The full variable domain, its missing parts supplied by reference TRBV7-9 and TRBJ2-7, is DTGVSQNPRHKITKRGQNVTFRCDPISEHNRLYWYRQTLGQGPEFLTYFQNEAQLEKSRLLSDRFSAERPKGSFSTLEIQRTEQGDSAMYLCASSSRIRGYEQYFGPGTRLTVT.